One and the same sample provided the 32 T cell receptor beta chains below, sequenced in a study of cytomegalovirus exposure and HLA in healthy donors. The study ran its PCR with 60 Vbeta and 13 Jbeta primers. TCRdb keeps only in-frame clones here, not all; method: immunoSEQ multiplex PCR. The sample records about 75,000 clones, 82% being singletons. Sequenced sample: PBMCs. These receptors were obtained from a man between 18 and 29 years old in good health and CMV-seronegative.

The chain couples TRBV6-5 to TRBJ2-2, with 8 nucleotides matching TRBD2. The CDR3 runs 14 residues. The V gene's germline CDR1 is MNHEY and CDR2 SVGAGI. The V segment lost 7 bases and the J segment 2 bases; nucleotides outside the gene matches: 3. The CDR3 DNA follows: TGTGCCAGCACTTTAGCGGGAAACACCGGGGAGCTGTTTTTT. Translated: CASTLAGNTGELFF.

This clone occurred a few times. The rearrangement uses TRBV4-1 and TRBJ2-7, with 9 positions matching TRBD1. Germline-derived CDR1 and CDR2 are MGHRA and YSYEKL. The CDR3 totals 16 residues. Trimming cost V 4 bases and J 5 bases; bases outside gene matches: 12. DNA for the CDR3: TGCGCCAGCAGCCGAGAGGGACAGGGTATTTTGGACGAGCAGTACTTC. It specifies CASSREGQGILDEQYF.

The CDR3: CASSFLSGEDPYNEQFF. The CDR3 DNA reads as TGTGCCAGCAGCTTTTTATCCGGGGAGGACCCATACAATGAGCAGTTCTTC. The rearrangement uses TRBV7-6 and TRBJ2-1, with TRBD2 as a possible D gene (6 bases). The CDR3 consists of 17 residues. In germline, CDR1 is SGHVS, CDR2 FNYEAQ. V was trimmed by 3 bases and J by 4 bases, leaving 19 bases between them.

V and J are TRBV7-6 and TRBJ2-1; TRBD2 matches at 11 bases. J gave up 6 bases and V 1 base, and 2 bases lay outside the gene matches. Germline CDR1 and CDR2: SGHVS and FNYEAQ. CDR3 length: 15 amino acids. The CDR3 protein is CASSLGLAGTNEQFF. The CDR3, as DNA: TGTGCCAGCAGCTTAGGACTAGCGGGAACCAATGAGCAGTTCTTC.

The V call is TRBV5-4, the J call TRBJ2-2; maybe TRBD2 (6 bases). This CDR3 comprises 16 residues. Trimming cost V 4 bases and J 7 bases, with 20 bases left between them. Germline CDR1 reads SGHNT; CDR2 reads YYREEE (reference sequence). The CDR3 sequence is CASSDGTAIEYGELFF. The CDR3 nucleotides are TGTGCCAGCAGCGACGGGACTGCTATAGAGTACGGGGAGCTGTTTTTT.

The V and J genes are TRBV5-6 and TRBJ2-7, with TRBD1 as a possible D gene (5 bases). There are 15 residues in the CDR3. The V end was cut by 4 bases, the J end by 0 bases, with 14 bases between. Germline V gene lookup returns CDR1 SGHDT and CDR2 YYEEEE. Here the CDR3 DNA reads TGTGCCAGCAGCCCGTACAGGAAAAACTCCTACGAGCAGTACTTC. Residues: CASSPYRKNSYEQYF.

The chain combines TRBV6-5 with TRBJ2-3; tentative D call: TRBD2 (5 bases). Per germline, CDR1 MNHEY and CDR2 SVGAGI. V was pared by 11 bases and J by 5 bases, with 11 bases between. CDR3 size: 11 residues. CDR3: CAAQRGDTQYF. Here the CDR3 DNA reads TGTGCCGCTCAACGGGGAGATACGCAGTATTTT.

The genes are TRBV6-5 and TRBJ2-4, with a possible D match to TRBD1 (5 bases). V lost 6 bases, J lost 1 base, and 7 bases lay in between. CDR1 and CDR2 (germline): MNHEY, SVGAGI. The CDR3 is 13 amino acids. CDR3 in amino acids: CASRDNAKNIQYF. The CDR3 nucleotides are TGTGCCAGCAGGGACAACGCCAAAAACATTCAGTACTTC.

The gene calls are TRBV20-1 and TRBJ2-7; 7 nucleotides align to TRBD1. CDR3 length: 11 residues. Germline CDR1 is DFQATT and CDR2 is SNEGSKA (reference sequence). The CDR3 nucleotides are TGCAGCGGCCAGGGGGCCTACGAGCAGTACTTC. Translation gives CSGQGAYEQYF.

The V gene is TRBV15, the J gene TRBJ1-6, with 9 positions matching TRBD1. This CDR3 is 15 amino acids long. Trimming removed 2 bases from V and 7 bases from J; junction bases left unmatched: 3. CDR1 is LNHNV and CDR2 is YYDKDF in the germline V gene (reference sequence). The CDR3 protein is CATSRYRGQNSPLHF. CDR3 DNA: TGTGCCACCAGCAGATACAGGGGGCAGAATTCACCCCTCCACTTT.

The chain employs TRBV7-6 and TRBJ1-2; 7 bases are shared with TRBD1. Germline V lookup: CDR1 SGHVS, CDR2 FNYEAQ. Unmatched junction bases numbered 9, after V lost 5 bases and J lost 3 bases. The CDR3 consists of 15 residues. DNA of the CDR3: TGTGCCAGCAGCCTTCGACAGGGTGGAGACTATGGCTACACCTTC. Protein sequence: CASSLRQGGDYGYTF.

V gene TRBV6-5 combines with J gene TRBJ1-1; no clear D gene. The V and J ends lost 3 bases and 0 bases respectively, with 8 bases between them. The length of the CDR3 is 14 residues. CDR1 is MNHEY and CDR2 is SVGAGI in the germline V gene. DNA of the CDR3: TGTGCCAGCAGTTATCAGGTGATGAACACTGAAGCTTTCTTT. Translating it yields CASSYQVMNTEAFF.

The chain is built from TRBV5-4 and TRBJ1-4; TRBD1 is a possible D gene (6 bases). This CDR3 has 15 residues. Germline-derived CDR1 and CDR2 are SGHNT and YYREEE (reference sequence). Trimming removed 2 bases from V and 5 bases from J, with 13 bases in between. The CDR3 nucleotides read TGTGCCAGCAGCTTAACAGGGAAAGCCAATGAAAAACTGTTTTTT. It is translated as CASSLTGKANEKLFF.

Only a few counts were recorded for this clone. V gene TRBV6-5 combines with J gene TRBJ1-2; D remains unclear. V was trimmed by 0 bases and J by 0 bases, leaving 8 bases between them. Germline V gene lookup returns CDR1 MNHEY and CDR2 SVGAGI. The CDR3 totals 15 residues. CDR3 sequence (DNA): TGTGCCAGCAGTTACTCGAGGGCAGCTAACTATGGCTACACCTTC. Amino acids: CASSYSRAANYGYTF.

The rearrangement links TRBV5-4 to TRBJ2-1; tentative D call: TRBD2 (6 bases). CDR3 size: 15 residues. The germline V gene encodes CDR1 SGHNT and CDR2 YYREEE (reference sequence). V was shortened by 3 bases and J by 3 bases, with 13 bases between the two germline ends. CDR3 region: CASSSGTEGYNEQFF. The CDR3 region has the DNA TGTGCCAGCAGCTCCGGGACGGAGGGCTACAATGAGCAGTTCTTC.

This clone was seen only once. The chain recombines TRBV2 with TRBJ2-3, with D maybe TRBD2 (5 bases). Germline CDR1 reads SNHLY; CDR2 reads FYNNEI. The CDR3 sequence is 14 residues long. The ends were cut back, 7 bases at V and 0 bases at J, with 11 bases in the middle. CDR3 coding DNA: TGTGCCAGCAAGCTAGAGGGAAGCACAGATACGCAGTATTTT. Amino acid sequence: CASKLEGSTDTQYF.

This clone was detected once. The V gene is TRBV7-2, the J gene TRBJ2-1, with D tentatively TRBD1 (6 bases). CDR1 is SGHTA and CDR2 is FQGNSA in the germline V gene. The CDR3 contains 16 residues. The V and J ends lost 0 bases and 4 bases respectively, with 13 bases between them. CDR3 sequence reads: CASSLASRGWYNEQFF. The CDR3 bases are TGTGCCAGCAGCTTAGCTTCTAGGGGGTGGTACAATGAGCAGTTCTTC. Together with reference TRBV7-2 and TRBJ2-1, the CDR3 gives the full variable domain: GAGVSQSPSNKVTEKGKDVELRCDPISGHTALYWYRQSLGQGLEFLIYFQGNSAPDKSGLPSDRFSAERTGGSVSTLTIQRTQQEDSAVYLCASSLASRGWYNEQFFGPGTRLTVL.

For the CDR3, the DNA is TGCGCCAGCAGCCAGGGGGGGGCGTTTCCAGATACGCAGTATTTT. Translated: CASSQGGAFPDTQYF. The V gene is TRBV4-3, the J gene TRBJ2-3; possible D gene TRBD2, 7 bases. This CDR3 is built from 15 residues. With 3 bases removed from V and 4 bases from J, the gap between germline ends came to 14 bases. The germline CDR1 and CDR2 sequences are LGHNA and YSLEER.

V is TRBV6-1 and J is TRBJ2-7; D is unresolved. The germline gives CDR1 MNHNS, CDR2 SASEGT. The CDR3 is 14 amino acids. Deletions cut 6 bases from V and 5 bases from J, with 17 bases between. This CDR3 reads CASRADRVGDEQYF. In DNA form, the CDR3 reads TGTGCCAGCAGGGCCGACCGGGTCGGCGACGAGCAGTACTTC.

This rearrangement joins TRBV6-5 to TRBJ2-2; 15 bases align to TRBD2. Per germline, CDR1 MNHEY and CDR2 SVGAGI. This CDR3 has 16 amino acids. The junction had 5 bases not matched to a gene; V was cut back by 4 bases and J by 8 bases. Here the CDR3 reads CASSLGLAGGTGELFF. Here the CDR3 DNA reads TGTGCCAGCAGTTTGGGACTAGCGGGAGGAACGGGGGAGCTGTTTTTT.

This clone was counted a few times. The chain has TRBV4-3 and TRBJ2-7; tentatively, D is TRBD1 (5 bases). Germline loops: CDR1 LGHNA, CDR2 YSLEER. CDR3 length: 16 residues. V shed 0 bases and J shed 3 bases, with 15 bases lying between them. The CDR3 nucleotides are TGCGCCAGCAGCCAAGAGGCTAGGGGCGCCGACTACGAGCAGTACTTC. Translated, it gives CASSQEARGADYEQYF.

As concerns this clone: The germline gene is not matched at one end of the junction; a read error may be the cause. This chain uses TRBV5-1 with TRBJ2-6; perhaps TRBD1 as D (5 bases). Germline V lookup: CDR1 SGHRS, CDR2 YFSETQ. CDR3 length: 15 amino acids. The CDR3 loop is CASSLGEYGAHVLTF. The CDR3 DNA sequence: TGCGCCAGCAGCTTGGGGGAATATGGGGCCCACGTCCTGACTTTC.

The rearrangement joins TRBV11-2 to TRBJ2-5; 9 nucleotides line up with TRBD1. V lost 5 bases to trimming and J lost 3 bases; unmatched junction nucleotides: 4. CDR3 length: 14 residues. CDR1 and CDR2 from the germline V gene are SGHAT and FQNNGV. CDR3 DNA sequence: TGTGCCAGCAGCACTTGGACAGGGGAAGAGACCCAGTACTTC. It yields the protein CASSTWTGEETQYF. The full variable domain, completed using reference TRBV11-2 and TRBJ2-5, is EAGVAQSPRYKIIEKRQSVAFWCNPISGHATLYWYQQILGQGPKLLIQFQNNGVVDDSQLPKDRFSAERLKGVDSTLKIQPAKLEDSAVYLCASSTWTGEETQYFGPGTRLLVL.

This chain links TRBV9 with TRBJ2-7, with 8 bases fitting TRBD1. V shed 3 bases, J shed 3 bases, and the junction held 5 bases outside the gene matches. The CDR3 runs 14 residues. CDR1 SGDLS and CDR2 YYNGEE come from the germline V gene. CDR3 amino acids: CASSEFGQGYEQYF. The CDR3 nucleotides read TGTGCCAGCAGCGAATTCGGACAGGGCTACGAGCAGTACTTC.

The chain recombines TRBV10-1 with TRBJ2-5; D perhaps matches TRBD1 (5 bases). V shed 6 bases and J shed 2 bases, with 13 bases lying between them. The germline CDR1 and CDR2 sequences are WNHNN and SYGVQD (reference sequence). This CDR3 has 14 amino acids. The CDR3 region is CASSISGIQETQYF. The CDR3 nucleotides are TGCGCCAGCAGCATCTCAGGGATACAAGAGACCCAGTACTTC.

The chain employs TRBV28 and TRBJ1-5; TRBD1 might be the D (5 bases). CDR1 and CDR2 from the germline V gene are MDHEN and SYDVKM. The CDR3 is 15 amino acids. V shed 5 bases and J shed 6 bases, with 17 bases lying between them. The CDR3: CASSSRQSQGQPQHF. The CDR3 DNA is TGTGCCAGCAGTAGCCGACAGTCTCAGGGTCAGCCCCAGCATTTT.

The V gene is TRBV14, the J gene TRBJ2-2; 8 bases match TRBD1. The CDR3 extends over 15 amino acids. CDR1 SGHDN and CDR2 FVKESK come from the germline V gene. V shed 4 bases, J shed 3 bases, and the junction held 4 bases outside the gene matches. Here the CDR3 reads CASSPGQGYTGELFF. The CDR3, as DNA: TGTGCCAGCAGCCCTGGACAGGGATACACCGGGGAGCTGTTTTTT.

This clone was found once. This rearrangement joins TRBV18 to TRBJ1-1; D possibly corresponds to TRBD1 (6 bases). Per germline, CDR1 KGHSH and CDR2 LQKENI. V lost 1 base, J lost 1 base, and 10 bases lay in between. This CDR3 has 15 residues. This CDR3 is CASSPQRTENTEAFF. The DNA of the CDR3 is TGTGCCAGCTCACCACAAAGGACAGAGAACACTGAAGCTTTCTTT.

The chain recombines TRBV6-1 with TRBJ1-3; 9 bases agree with TRBD1. Trimming cost V 8 bases and J 2 bases; bases outside gene matches: 4. Per the germline V gene, CDR1 is MNHNS and CDR2 is SASEGT. The CDR3 has 14 amino acids. The CDR3 region has the DNA TGTGCCAGCGGCGACAGGGGGGCTGGAAACACCATATATTTT. Its protein product is CASGDRGAGNTIYF.

The gene calls are TRBV6-1 and TRBJ1-2, with 10 nucleotides matching TRBD1. The germline V gene encodes CDR1 MNHNS and CDR2 SASEGT. The CDR3 spans 15 residues. V shed 2 bases, J shed 3 bases, and the junction held 3 bases outside the gene matches. The CDR3: CASSETTGGHYGYTF. CDR3 nucleotide sequence: TGTGCCAGCAGTGAAACGACAGGGGGCCACTATGGCTACACCTTC.

The chain has TRBV27 and TRBJ1-2; no clear D. CDR1 and CDR2 from the germline V gene are MNHEY and SMNVEV (reference sequence). This CDR3 spans 11 amino acids. Deletions cut 5 bases from V and 4 bases from J, with 5 bases between. Written as DNA, the CDR3 is TGTGCCAGCAGTGCCGGCTATGGCTACACCTTC. It yields the protein CASSAGYGYTF.

This rearrangement joins TRBV6-1 to TRBJ1-6; D is unresolved. Germline V lookup: CDR1 MNHNS, CDR2 SASEGT. The CDR3 extends over 16 amino acids. V lost 3 bases, J lost 6 bases, and 15 bases lay in between. The CDR3 region has the DNA TGTGCCAGCAGTGAGTTAGCTACCCTCTCTAATTCACCCCTCCACTTT. It is translated as CASSELATLSNSPLHF.